The 2 T cell receptor beta chains listed next were all sequenced from one sample in a study of radiotherapy plus CTLA-4 blockade in lung cancer. Measured with immunoSEQ multiplex PCR; TCRdb has only the in-frame clones, and not every one. The data hold roughly 15,000 clones, with roughly two thirds observed a single time. Here the sequenced sample was peripheral blood, taken from a patient treated with radiotherapy plus ipilimumab. All receptors come from a human donor with non-small cell lung cancer whose response to radiotherapy plus ipilimumab could not be evaluated.

V is TRBV28 and J is TRBJ1-1; D is unclear. The V and J ends lost 6 bases and 4 bases respectively, with 9 bases between them. The CDR3 length is 12 residues. Per the germline V gene, CDR1 is MDHEN and CDR2 is SYDVKM. The CDR3 bases are TGTGCCAGCAGGACACCAACCACTGAAGCTTTCTTT. Protein: CASRTPTTEAFF.

The V gene is TRBV6-6, the J gene TRBJ1-2; the D is unclear. Trimming left V 5 bases short and J 1 base short, with 8 bases between. Per the germline V gene, CDR1 is MNHNY and CDR2 is SVGAGI (reference sequence). This CDR3 spans 13 amino acids. The CDR3, as DNA: TGTGCCAGCAGTCCCCAAAATAACTATGGCTACACCTTC. Amino acid sequence: CASSPQNNYGYTF.